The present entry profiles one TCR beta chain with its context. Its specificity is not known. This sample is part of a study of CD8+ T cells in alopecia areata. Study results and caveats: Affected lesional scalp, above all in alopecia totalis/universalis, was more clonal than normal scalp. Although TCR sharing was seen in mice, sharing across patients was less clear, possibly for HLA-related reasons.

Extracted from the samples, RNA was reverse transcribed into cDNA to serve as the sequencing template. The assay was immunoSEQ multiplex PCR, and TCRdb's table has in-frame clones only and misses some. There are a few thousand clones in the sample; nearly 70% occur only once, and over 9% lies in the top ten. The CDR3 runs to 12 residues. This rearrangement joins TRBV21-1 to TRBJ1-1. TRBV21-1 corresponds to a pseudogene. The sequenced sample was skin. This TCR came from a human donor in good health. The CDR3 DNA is TGCGCCAGCAAATACGGGAACACTGAAGCTTTCTTT. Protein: CASKYGNTEAFF.